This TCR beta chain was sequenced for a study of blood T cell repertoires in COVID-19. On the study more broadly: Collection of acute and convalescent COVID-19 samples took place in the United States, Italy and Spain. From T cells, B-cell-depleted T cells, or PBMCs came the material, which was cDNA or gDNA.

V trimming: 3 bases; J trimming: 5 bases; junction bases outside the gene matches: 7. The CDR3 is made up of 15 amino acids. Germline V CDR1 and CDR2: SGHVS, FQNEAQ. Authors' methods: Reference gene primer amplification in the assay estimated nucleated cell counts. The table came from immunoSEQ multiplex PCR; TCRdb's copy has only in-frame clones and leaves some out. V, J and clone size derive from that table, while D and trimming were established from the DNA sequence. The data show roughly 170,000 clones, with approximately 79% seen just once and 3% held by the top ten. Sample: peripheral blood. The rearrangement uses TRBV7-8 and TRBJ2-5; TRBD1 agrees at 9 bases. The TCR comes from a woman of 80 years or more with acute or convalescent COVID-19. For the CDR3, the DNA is TGTGCCAGCAGCTTTACAGGGGGCGGGTGGGAGACCCAGTACTTC. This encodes CASSFTGGGWETQYF.